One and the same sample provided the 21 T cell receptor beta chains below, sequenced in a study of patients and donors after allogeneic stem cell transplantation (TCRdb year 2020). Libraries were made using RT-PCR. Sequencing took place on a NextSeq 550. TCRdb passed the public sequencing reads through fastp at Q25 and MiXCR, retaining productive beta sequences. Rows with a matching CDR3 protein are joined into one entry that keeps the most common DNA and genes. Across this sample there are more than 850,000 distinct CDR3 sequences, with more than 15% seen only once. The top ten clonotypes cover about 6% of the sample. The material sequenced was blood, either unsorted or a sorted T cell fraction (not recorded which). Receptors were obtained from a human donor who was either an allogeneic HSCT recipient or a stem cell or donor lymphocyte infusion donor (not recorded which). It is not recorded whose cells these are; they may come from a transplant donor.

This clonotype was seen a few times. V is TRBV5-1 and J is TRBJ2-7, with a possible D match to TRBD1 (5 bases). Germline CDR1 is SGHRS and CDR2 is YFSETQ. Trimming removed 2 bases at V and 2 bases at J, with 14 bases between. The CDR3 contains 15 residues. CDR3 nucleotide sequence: TGCGCCAGCAGCTTACAGGAGAATGGTCCCTACGAGCAGTACTTC. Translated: CASSLQENGPYEQYF.

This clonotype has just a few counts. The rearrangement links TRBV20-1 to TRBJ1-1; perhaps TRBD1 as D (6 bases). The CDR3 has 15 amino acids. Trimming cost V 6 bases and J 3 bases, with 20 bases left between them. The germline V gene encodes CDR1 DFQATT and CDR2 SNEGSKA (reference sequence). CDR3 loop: CSARAHGGLDTEAFF. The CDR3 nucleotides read TGCAGTGCCCGAGCACATGGGGGGCTCGACACTGAAGCTTTCTTT.

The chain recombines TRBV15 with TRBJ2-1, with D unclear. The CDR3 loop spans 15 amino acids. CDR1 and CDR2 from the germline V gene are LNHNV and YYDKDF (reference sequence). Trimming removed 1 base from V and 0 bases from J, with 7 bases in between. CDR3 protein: CATSRVRFSYNEQFF. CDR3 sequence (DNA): TGTGCCACCAGCAGAGTTAGATTCTCCTACAATGAGCAGTTCTTC.

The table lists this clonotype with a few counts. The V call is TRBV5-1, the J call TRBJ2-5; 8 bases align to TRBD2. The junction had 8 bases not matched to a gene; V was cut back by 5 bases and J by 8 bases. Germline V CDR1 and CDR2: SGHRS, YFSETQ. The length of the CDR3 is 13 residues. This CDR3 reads CASRSGGSGTQYF. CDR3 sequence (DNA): TGCGCCAGCAGGAGCGGGGGCAGCGGAACCCAGTACTTC.

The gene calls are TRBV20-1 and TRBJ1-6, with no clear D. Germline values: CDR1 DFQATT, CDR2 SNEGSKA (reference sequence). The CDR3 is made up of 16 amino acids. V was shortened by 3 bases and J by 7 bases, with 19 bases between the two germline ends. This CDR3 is CSARDGTSRENSPLHF. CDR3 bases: TGCAGTGCTAGGGACGGCACCTCCCGAGAAAATTCACCCCTCCACTTT.

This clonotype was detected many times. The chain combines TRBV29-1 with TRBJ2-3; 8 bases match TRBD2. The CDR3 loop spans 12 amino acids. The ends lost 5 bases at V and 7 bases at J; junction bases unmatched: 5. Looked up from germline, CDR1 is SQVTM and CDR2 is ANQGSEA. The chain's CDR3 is CSVISGGNTQYF. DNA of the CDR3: TGCAGCGTTATAAGCGGGGGTAATACGCAGTATTTT.

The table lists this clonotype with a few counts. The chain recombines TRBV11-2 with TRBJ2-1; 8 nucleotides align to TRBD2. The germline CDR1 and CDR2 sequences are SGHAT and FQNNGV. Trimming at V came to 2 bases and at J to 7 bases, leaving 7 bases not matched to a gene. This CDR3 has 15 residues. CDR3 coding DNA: TGTGCCAGCAGCTTAATCGGACTAGCACGGAATGAGCAGTTCTTC. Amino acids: CASSLIGLARNEQFF.

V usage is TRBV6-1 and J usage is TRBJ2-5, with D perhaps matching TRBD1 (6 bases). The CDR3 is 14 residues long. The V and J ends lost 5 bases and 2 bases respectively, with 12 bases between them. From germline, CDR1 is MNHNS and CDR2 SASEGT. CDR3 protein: CASSQGPNQETQYF. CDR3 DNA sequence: TGTGCCAGCAGTCAGGGGCCGAATCAAGAGACCCAGTACTTC.

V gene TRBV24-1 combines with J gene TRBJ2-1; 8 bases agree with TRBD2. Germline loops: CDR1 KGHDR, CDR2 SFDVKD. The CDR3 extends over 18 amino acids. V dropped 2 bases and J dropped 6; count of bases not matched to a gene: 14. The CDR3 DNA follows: TGTGCCACCAGTGATTCACGACCGGGACTAGGGGCCGTCAATGAGCAGTTCTTC. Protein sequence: CATSDSRPGLGAVNEQFF.

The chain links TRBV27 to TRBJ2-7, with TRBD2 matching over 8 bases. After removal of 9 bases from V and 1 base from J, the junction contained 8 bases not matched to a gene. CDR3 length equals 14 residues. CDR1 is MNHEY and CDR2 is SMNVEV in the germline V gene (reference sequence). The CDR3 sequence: CARAKAGESYEQYF. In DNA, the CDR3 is TGTGCCAGAGCTAAAGCGGGAGAGTCCTACGAGCAGTACTTC.

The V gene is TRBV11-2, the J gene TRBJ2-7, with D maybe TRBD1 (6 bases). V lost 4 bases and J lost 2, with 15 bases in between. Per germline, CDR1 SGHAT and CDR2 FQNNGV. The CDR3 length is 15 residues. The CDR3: CASSYSGAPAYEQYF. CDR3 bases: TGTGCCAGCAGCTATTCAGGGGCCCCGGCCTACGAGCAGTACTTC.

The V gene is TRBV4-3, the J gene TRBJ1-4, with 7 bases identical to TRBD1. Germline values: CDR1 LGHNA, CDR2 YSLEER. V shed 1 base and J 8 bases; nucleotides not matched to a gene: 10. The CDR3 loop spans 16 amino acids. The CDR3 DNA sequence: TGCGCCAGCAGCCAAGCCGGGGGGGGGACAGTAGAAAAACTGTTTTTT. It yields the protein CASSQAGGGTVEKLFF.

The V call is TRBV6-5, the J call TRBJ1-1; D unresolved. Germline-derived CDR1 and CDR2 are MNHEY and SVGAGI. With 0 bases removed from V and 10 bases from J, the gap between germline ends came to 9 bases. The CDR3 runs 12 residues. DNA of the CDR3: TGTGCCAGCAGTTACTCACCCCCGGGAGCTTTCTTT. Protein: CASSYSPPGAFF.

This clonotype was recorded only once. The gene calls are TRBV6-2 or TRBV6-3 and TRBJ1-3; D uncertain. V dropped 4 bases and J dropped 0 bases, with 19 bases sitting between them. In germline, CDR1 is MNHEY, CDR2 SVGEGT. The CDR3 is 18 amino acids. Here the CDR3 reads CASSLTSRGTRSGNTIYF. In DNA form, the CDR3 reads TGTGCCAGCAGTTTAACGAGTCGGGGTACCCGCTCTGGAAACACCATATATTTT.

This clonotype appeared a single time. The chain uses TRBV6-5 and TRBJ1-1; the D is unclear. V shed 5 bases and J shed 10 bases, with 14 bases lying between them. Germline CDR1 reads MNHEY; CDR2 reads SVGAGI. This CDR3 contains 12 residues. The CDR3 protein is CASSRGRVPAFF. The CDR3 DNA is TGTGCCAGCAGTCGCGGGAGGGTCCCAGCTTTCTTT.

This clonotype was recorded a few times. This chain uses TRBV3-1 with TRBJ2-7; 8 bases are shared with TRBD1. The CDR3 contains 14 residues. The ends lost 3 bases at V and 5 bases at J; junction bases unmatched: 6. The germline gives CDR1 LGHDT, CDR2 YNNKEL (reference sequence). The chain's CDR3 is CASSQSGGYDEQYF. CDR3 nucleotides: TGTGCCAGCAGCCAGTCAGGGGGCTACGACGAGCAGTACTTC.

In DNA, the CDR3 is TGCGCCAGCAGCTCAACCAGGGGGCGCTCCTATGGCTACACCTTC. Protein product: CASSSTRGRSYGYTF. V is TRBV5-1 and J is TRBJ1-2, with 8 nucleotides matching TRBD1. CDR1 and CDR2 from the germline V gene are SGHRS and YFSETQ. V shed 3 bases, J shed 4 bases, and the junction held 8 bases outside the gene matches. The CDR3 covers 15 residues.

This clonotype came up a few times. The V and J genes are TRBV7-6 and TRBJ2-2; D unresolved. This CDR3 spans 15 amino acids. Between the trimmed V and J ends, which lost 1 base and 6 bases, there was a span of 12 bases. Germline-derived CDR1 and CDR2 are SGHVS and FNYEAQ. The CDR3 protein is CASSLVEISSGELFF. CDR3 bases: TGTGCCAGCAGCTTAGTTGAGATTTCGTCCGGGGAGCTGTTTTTT.

CDR3 protein: CASSLRRTGLGEQFF. The CDR3, as DNA: TGTGCCAGCAGCTTACGACGGACAGGCCTGGGTGAGCAGTTCTTC. This sequence joins TRBV7-2 and TRBJ2-1; 7 nucleotides agree with TRBD1. Germline CDR1 and CDR2: SGHTA and FQGNSA. V trimming: 2 bases; J trimming: 9 bases; junction bases outside the gene matches: 10. This CDR3 contains 15 residues.

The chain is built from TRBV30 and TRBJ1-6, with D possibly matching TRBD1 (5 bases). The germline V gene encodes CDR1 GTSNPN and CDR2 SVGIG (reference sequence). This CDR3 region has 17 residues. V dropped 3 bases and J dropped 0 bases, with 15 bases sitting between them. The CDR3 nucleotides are TGTGCCTGGAGCCTGGTAGGGACGAGCTCCTATAATTCACCCCTCCACTTT. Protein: CAWSLVGTSSYNSPLHF.

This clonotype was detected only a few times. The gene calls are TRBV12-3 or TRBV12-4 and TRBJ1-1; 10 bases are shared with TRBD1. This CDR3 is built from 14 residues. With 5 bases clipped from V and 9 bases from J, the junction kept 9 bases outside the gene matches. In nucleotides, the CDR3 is TGTGCCAGCAGTATATGGACAGGGGGGGAAAAAGCTTTCTTT. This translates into CASSIWTGGEKAFF.